What follows describes a single TCR beta chain. Antigen: not known. Nested amplification of TCRalpha and TCRbeta cDNA involved two PCRs of around 15 and 9 cycles. TCRdb reprocessed the 5' RACE reads, keeping one entry per CDR3 protein, no DNA. With 300,000 to 450,000 distinct CDR3 sequences in the sample, the ten largest clones hold just over 2.5%. Donors gave 2 to 3 ml of blood apiece. Total RNA was isolated from whole blood without T cell sorting. These data belong to a study of monozygotic twins with inflammatory bowel disease. Study findings and constraints: With others, IBD patients shared fewer clonotypes than healthy twins did, especially with disease activity.

Sequenced: blood. The TCR originated in a human donor with ulcerative colitis or Crohn's disease, or a healthy co-twin of an affected twin (not recorded which).

The CDR3 region is CASSRRDHGQETQYF. This rearrangement joins TRBV5-6 to TRBJ2-5; TCRdb names TRBD2, which stays unverified in the absence of DNA. This CDR3 has 15 amino acids. Per the germline V gene, CDR1 is SGHDT and CDR2 is YYEEEE.